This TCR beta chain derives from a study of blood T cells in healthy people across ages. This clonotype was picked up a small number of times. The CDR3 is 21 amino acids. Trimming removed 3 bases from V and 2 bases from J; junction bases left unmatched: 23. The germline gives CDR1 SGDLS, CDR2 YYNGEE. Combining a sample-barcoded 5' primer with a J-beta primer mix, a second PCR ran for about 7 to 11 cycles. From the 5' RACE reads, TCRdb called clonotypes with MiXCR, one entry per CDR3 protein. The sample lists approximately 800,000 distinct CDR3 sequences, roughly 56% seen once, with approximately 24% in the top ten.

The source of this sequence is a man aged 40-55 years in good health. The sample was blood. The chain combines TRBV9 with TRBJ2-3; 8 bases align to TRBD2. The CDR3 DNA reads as TGTGCCAGCAGCGGAGTGGGTAGGACTAGCACTCCCAAGAAGAACACAGATACGCAGTATTTT. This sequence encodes CASSGVGRTSTPKKNTDTQYF.